The 29 T cell receptor beta chains below come from one sample, sequenced in a study of T-cell reconstitution after alpha-beta-depleted transplantation in children. Unique molecular identifiers were incorporated when the TCRbeta library was constructed. TCRdb itself ran the PCR reads through MiXCR, one entry per CDR3 protein. This table has roughly 200,000 distinct CDR3 sequences, around 10% appearing once. Here the sequenced sample was PBMCs from the stem cell graft donor, taken from the stem cell graft. The origin of the receptors is a human donor who donated a stem cell graft to a child with acute lymphoblastic leukemia.

This clonotype turned up a few times. The chain has TRBV6-5 and TRBJ2-1; the D gene is possibly TRBD2 (5 bases). The germline gives CDR1 MNHEY, CDR2 SVGAGI. V shed 2 bases and J shed 7 bases, with 9 bases lying between them. The CDR3 has 13 amino acids. CDR3 in DNA: TGTGCCAGCAGTTACCGGAGGAGGAATGAGCAGTTCTTC. Translated: CASSYRRRNEQFF.

This clonotype was observed a few times. The CDR3 region has the DNA TGTGCCAGCAGCTCGATGTTCTACGAGCAGTACTTC. It yields the protein CASSSMFYEQYF. The rearrangement uses TRBV5-6 and TRBJ2-7, with no clear D. The CDR3 is 12 residues long. V lost 3 bases, J lost 3 bases, and 7 bases lay in between. From germline, CDR1 is SGHDT and CDR2 YYEEEE.

This clonotype was seen a handful of times. The chain has TRBV4-3 and TRBJ2-1, with D possibly being TRBD2 (5 bases). The CDR3 extends over 16 amino acids. The V and J ends lost 0 bases and 0 bases respectively, with 9 bases between them. CDR1 and CDR2 from the germline V gene are LGHNA and YSLEER. The CDR3 spells CASSQDRGSSYNEQFF. The CDR3 bases are TGCGCCAGCAGCCAAGATCGAGGGAGCTCCTACAATGAGCAGTTCTTC.

This clonotype was seen only a few times. The gene calls are TRBV30 and TRBJ2-1; a possible D gene is TRBD2 (6 bases). Germline V gene sequence: CDR1 GTSNPN, CDR2 SVGIG (reference sequence). V was cut by 5 bases and J by 10 bases, with 24 bases left in between. There are 15 residues in the CDR3. The CDR3 spells CAWGFSGGSLEEQFF. The CDR3 nucleotides are TGTGCCTGGGGGTTTAGCGGCGGGTCCCTGGAAGAGCAGTTCTTC.

The rearrangement links TRBV4-3 to TRBJ2-3, with 7 bases identical to TRBD2. The CDR3 spans 18 residues. CDR1 and CDR2 from the germline V gene are LGHNA and YSLEER. J was trimmed by 6 bases and V by 2 bases; bases with no gene match: 17. Written as DNA, the CDR3 is TGCGCCAGCAGCCAAAAAGGAGGAGCTAGCGGCGTAGGGGATACGCAGTATTTT. The encoded protein is CASSQKGGASGVGDTQYF.

In this sample, this clonotype turned up many times. The chain uses TRBV27 and TRBJ2-3, with TRBD2 matching 7 bases. Germline lookup yields CDR1 MNHEY and CDR2 SMNVEV (reference sequence). The trim removed 5 bases at V and 13 bases at J, leaving 9 bases unmatched. This CDR3 region has 12 residues. DNA of the CDR3: TGTGCCAGCAGTAAATCCCGGGGGGTAGAGTATTTT. This encodes CASSKSRGVEYF.

This clonotype was seen at least ten times. This rearrangement joins TRBV9 to TRBJ1-2; possibly TRBD1 for D (5 bases). V was trimmed by 5 bases and J by 8 bases, leaving 16 bases between them. Looked up from germline, CDR1 is SGDLS and CDR2 is YYNGEE. The CDR3 has 13 amino acids. The CDR3: CASSAPGAGGYTF. The CDR3 nucleotides are TGTGCCAGCAGTGCCCCCGGGGCCGGCGGCTACACCTTC. Full variable domain (missing parts from reference TRBV9 and TRBJ1-2): DSGVTQTPKHLITATGQRVTLRCSPRSGDLSVYWYQQSLDQGLQFLIQYYNGEERAKGNILERFSAQQFPDLHSELNLSSLELGDSALYFCASSAPGAGGYTFGSGTRLTVV.

In its sample, this clonotype was seen many times. V gene TRBV5-1 combines with J gene TRBJ1-4; D uncertain. Germline V gene lookup returns CDR1 SGHRS and CDR2 YFSETQ. V lost 0 bases and J 3 bases, leaving 15 bases between the germline ends. The CDR3 consists of 17 residues. The CDR3 coding sequence is TGCGCCAGCAGCTTGGCCCTGGCGTCGGCAGCTAATGAAAAACTGTTTTTT. This codes for CASSLALASAANEKLFF.

This clonotype was counted at least ten times. The genes are TRBV6-4 and TRBJ1-2; 7 bases match TRBD1. The CDR3 runs to 14 residues. Losses at the gene ends were 2 bases for V and 8 bases for J; bases not matched to a gene: 8. Germline V lookup: CDR1 MRHNA, CDR2 SNTAGT. In DNA, the CDR3 is TGTGCCAGCAGTGACGCAGAGACAGGGAGAGGCTACACCTTC. Residues: CASSDAETGRGYTF.

V and J are TRBV20-1 and TRBJ1-4, with 7 bases aligning to TRBD1. Germline CDR1 and CDR2: DFQATT and SNEGSKA (reference sequence). The CDR3 length is 14 residues. V lost 5 bases, J lost 5 bases, and 8 bases stayed unmatched. The CDR3 nucleotides are TGCAGTGCTGAGTTGACAGGGTCAAATGAAAAACTGTTTTTT. Translation: CSAELTGSNEKLFF.

The rearrangement uses TRBV12-3 or TRBV12-4 and TRBJ2-2, with no clear D. Trimming left V 3 bases short and J 6 bases short, with 2 bases between. This CDR3 contains 11 residues. CDR3 nucleotides: TGTGCCAGCAGTTTCCCCGGGGAGCTGTTTTTT. It codes for CASSFPGELFF.

The table lists this clonotype with many counts. This chain uses TRBV4-1 with TRBJ2-7; D is possibly TRBD1 (5 bases). Between the trimmed V and J ends, which lost 0 bases and 3 bases, there was a span of 6 bases. The CDR3 totals 13 residues. Germline V lookup: CDR1 MGHRA, CDR2 YSYEKL. The CDR3 spells CASSQEQVYEQYF. The CDR3 bases are TGCGCCAGCAGCCAAGAACAGGTCTACGAGCAGTACTTC.

This clonotype was seen more than once but under ten times. This chain joins TRBV12-3 or TRBV12-4 and TRBJ2-4; D is perhaps TRBD1 (6 bases). The CDR3 consists of 17 residues. Trimming shortened V by 1 base and J by 0 bases, and 13 bases separated the two germline ends. The CDR3 nucleotides are TGTGCCAGCAGTTTAGGGCAGGGGTCCATAGCCAAAAACATTCAGTACTTC. Protein sequence: CASSLGQGSIAKNIQYF.

This clonotype has a count of ten or more. The V gene is TRBV12-3 or TRBV12-4, the J gene TRBJ2-7; D gene uncertain. This CDR3 spans 14 amino acids. Trimming took 5 bases from V and 1 from J, leaving 12 bases between them. The CDR3 nucleotides read TGTGCCAGCAGTCCAGGACGCGGTTCCTACGAGCAGTACTTC. It is translated as CASSPGRGSYEQYF.

This clonotype was seen more than once but under ten times. This chain joins TRBV20-1 and TRBJ2-5, with TRBD2 identical over 7 bases. The germline gives CDR1 DFQATT, CDR2 SNEGSKA (reference sequence). The CDR3 covers 15 residues. With 3 bases clipped from V and 4 bases from J, the junction kept 11 bases outside the gene matches. In DNA form, the CDR3 reads TGCAGTGCTAGGGACTCGGAGAGCGGGGCAGAGACCCAGTACTTC. Amino acids: CSARDSESGAETQYF.

There are many counts of this clonotype. The V and J genes are TRBV12-3 or TRBV12-4 and TRBJ1-1; 10 nucleotides align to TRBD1. CDR3 length: 18 residues. V lost 1 base and J lost 3; bases outside the gene matches: 11. This CDR3 is CASSLGWGDRGSDTEAFF. CDR3 nucleotide sequence: TGTGCCAGCAGTTTAGGTTGGGGGGACAGGGGATCAGACACTGAAGCTTTCTTT.

A few counts support this clonotype. V gene TRBV12-3 or TRBV12-4 combines with J gene TRBJ1-3; D not resolved. The CDR3 is made up of 12 amino acids. The ends were cut back, 8 bases at V and 0 bases at J, with 5 bases in the middle. As DNA, the CDR3 is TGTGCCAGCGGCTTCTCTGGAAACACCATATATTTT. Amino acids: CASGFSGNTIYF.

This clonotype was seen a handful of times. The V gene is TRBV10-3, the J gene TRBJ2-5, with 7 bases lining up with TRBD2. The CDR3 runs to 14 residues. Looked up from germline, CDR1 is ENHRY and CDR2 is SYGVKD. Trimming removed 6 bases from V and 5 bases from J; junction bases left unmatched: 9. This CDR3 is CAIRVREEGETQYF. The CDR3 bases are TGTGCCATCAGGGTCCGGGAGGAGGGCGAGACCCAGTACTTC.

The chain employs TRBV5-1 and TRBJ1-2; a weak D match, TRBD1 (5 bases). Germline values: CDR1 SGHRS, CDR2 YFSETQ. The CDR3 extends over 15 amino acids. The V and J ends lost 4 bases and 4 bases respectively, with 17 bases between them. The CDR3 DNA reads TGCGCCAGCAGCCCGGGCCGAGGGGCTAGCTATGGCTACACCTTC. Amino acid sequence: CASSPGRGASYGYTF.

This rearrangement joins TRBV30 to TRBJ1-4; D is unclear. The V gene lost 0 bases and the J gene lost 0 bases, with 5 bases spanning the gap. Germline values: CDR1 GTSNPN, CDR2 SVGIG (reference sequence). CDR3 length: 14 amino acids. CDR3 protein: CAWSVHATNEKLFF. CDR3 coding DNA: TGTGCCTGGAGTGTACATGCAACTAATGAAAAACTGTTTTTT.

This chain connects TRBV10-3 to TRBJ2-7, with 7 nucleotides matching TRBD1. V gave up 10 bases and J gave up 4 bases; unmatched junction bases: 4. Germline assignment: CDR1 ENHRY and CDR2 SYGVKD. The CDR3 consists of 11 residues. The CDR3 loop reads CATTTGYEQYF. CDR3 coding DNA: TGTGCCACTACGACAGGGTACGAGCAGTACTTC.

V is TRBV27 and J is TRBJ2-6; D may be TRBD1 (5 bases). Germline V gives CDR1 MNHEY, CDR2 SMNVEV (reference sequence). The CDR3 sequence is 18 residues long. The germline V and J ends were trimmed by 6 bases and 0 bases, with 18 bases remaining between them. The DNA for the CDR3 is TGTGCCAGCAGCTCCCCCCCCAGGGTTAGCTCTGGGGCCAACGTCCTGACTTTC. Amino acids: CASSSPPRVSSGANVLTF.

The chain uses TRBV29-1 and TRBJ2-1, with D possibly called TRBD1 or TRBD2 (5 bases each). This CDR3 is built from 15 residues. The germline V gene has CDR1 SQVTM and CDR2 ANQGSEA. The V gene lost 0 bases and the J gene lost 8 bases, with 17 bases spanning the gap. CDR3 protein: CSVEDPGTPRHEQFF. Here the CDR3 DNA reads TGCAGCGTTGAAGATCCAGGGACCCCCCGGCATGAGCAGTTCTTC.

This clonotype was seen repeatedly, ten times or more. V gene TRBV5-6 combines with J gene TRBJ1-3; 10 positions match TRBD1. CDR3 length: 16 residues. Per the germline V gene, CDR1 is SGHDT and CDR2 is YYEEEE. Trimming at V came to 4 bases and at J to 6 bases, leaving 10 bases not matched to a gene. As DNA, the CDR3 is TGTGCCAGCAGCCGCCTCGGGACAGGGGCAGAAAACACCATATATTTT. Translated, it gives CASSRLGTGAENTIYF.

This clonotype appeared many times. The gene calls are TRBV5-4 and TRBJ2-3; 8 nucleotides match TRBD2. V was pared by 4 bases and J by 4 bases, with 11 bases of the junction left unmatched. The germline gives CDR1 SGHNT, CDR2 YYREEE (reference sequence). CDR3 size: 16 residues. The CDR3 reads CASSVIGGANPDTQYF. The DNA of the CDR3 is TGTGCCAGCAGCGTGATCGGGGGGGCCAACCCAGATACGCAGTATTTT.

The J gene is TRBJ2-1, the V gene TRBV18; D unclear. The V end lost 1 base, the J end lost 5 bases, and 6 bases lay between the germline ends. Germline-derived CDR1 and CDR2 are KGHSH and LQKENI. The length of the CDR3 is 13 residues. DNA for the CDR3: TGTGCCAGCTCACCACTGGTGGACAATGAGCAGTTCTTC. Its translation is CASSPLVDNEQFF.

This clonotype was seen ten or more times. This chain connects TRBV5-1 to TRBJ1-1; 7 bases line up with TRBD1. The germline V gene has CDR1 SGHRS and CDR2 YFSETQ. The CDR3 sequence is 14 residues long. The trim removed 0 bases at V and 3 bases at J, leaving 2 bases unmatched. CDR3 DNA: TGCGCCAGCAGCTTGGACAGGGGTTACACTGAAGCTTTCTTT. Protein sequence: CASSLDRGYTEAFF.

This chain links TRBV7-8 with TRBJ1-1; no firm D call. V gave up 3 bases and J gave up 1 base, with 9 bases separating them. CDR3 length: 14 residues. CDR1 and CDR2 from the germline V gene are SGHVS and FQNEAQ. The CDR3 protein is CASSLQPGNTEAFF. CDR3 coding DNA: TGTGCCAGCAGCTTGCAACCGGGGAACACTGAAGCTTTCTTT.

The sample holds many counts of this clonotype. This chain joins TRBV6-1 and TRBJ2-1; TRBD2 agrees at 9 bases. The CDR3 spans 13 residues. CDR1 is MNHNS and CDR2 is SASEGT in the germline V gene. V lost 6 bases, J lost 4 bases, and 1 base stayed unmatched. The chain's CDR3 is CASRTSGYNEQFF. CDR3 nucleotides: TGTGCCAGCAGGACTAGCGGATACAATGAGCAGTTCTTC.